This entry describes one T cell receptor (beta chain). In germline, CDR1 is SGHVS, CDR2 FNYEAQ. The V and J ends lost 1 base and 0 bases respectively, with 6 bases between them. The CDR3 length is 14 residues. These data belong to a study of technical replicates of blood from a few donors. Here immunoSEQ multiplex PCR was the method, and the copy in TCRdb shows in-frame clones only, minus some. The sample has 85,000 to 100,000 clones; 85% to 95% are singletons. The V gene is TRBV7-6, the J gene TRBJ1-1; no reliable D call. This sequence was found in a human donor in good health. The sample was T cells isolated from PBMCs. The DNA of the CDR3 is TGTGCCAGCAGCTTAGATGGAGTGAACACTGAAGCTTTCTTT. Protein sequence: CASSLDGVNTEAFF. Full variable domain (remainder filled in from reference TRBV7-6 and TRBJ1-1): GAGVSQSPRYKVTKRGQDVALRCDPISGHVSLYWYRQALGQGPEFLTYFNYEAQQDKSGLPNDRFSAERPEGSISTLTIQRTEQRDSAMYRCASSLDGVNTEAFFGQGTRLTVV.